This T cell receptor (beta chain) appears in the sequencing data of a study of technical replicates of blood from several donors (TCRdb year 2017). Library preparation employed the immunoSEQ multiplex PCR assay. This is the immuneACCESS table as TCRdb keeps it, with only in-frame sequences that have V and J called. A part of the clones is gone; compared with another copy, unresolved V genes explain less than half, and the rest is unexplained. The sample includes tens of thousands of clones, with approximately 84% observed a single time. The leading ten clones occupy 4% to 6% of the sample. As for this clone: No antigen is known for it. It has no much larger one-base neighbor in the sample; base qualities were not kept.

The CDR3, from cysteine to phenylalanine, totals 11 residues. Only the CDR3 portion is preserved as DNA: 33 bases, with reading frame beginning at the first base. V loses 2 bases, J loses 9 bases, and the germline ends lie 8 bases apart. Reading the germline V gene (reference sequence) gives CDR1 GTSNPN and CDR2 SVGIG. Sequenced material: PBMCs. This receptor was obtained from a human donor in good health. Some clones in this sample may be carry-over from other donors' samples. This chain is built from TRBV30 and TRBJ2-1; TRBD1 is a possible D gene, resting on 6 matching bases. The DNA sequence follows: TGTGCCTGGAGTTTAGGGGGTGAGCAGTTCTTC. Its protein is CAWSLGGEQFF.